This T cell receptor beta chain derives from a study of cytomegalovirus exposure and HLA in healthy donors. Points from the study as a whole: Cytomegalovirus-associated TCR beta chains were listed, numbering around 150. The classifier was said to identify cytomegalovirus status with high specificity and sensitivity.

In the PCR, 60 Vbeta and 13 Jbeta primers were used. The protocol was immunoSEQ multiplex PCR, while the TCRdb copy is restricted to in-frame clones and leaves out a portion. Among over 100,000 clones listed, roughly 74% were seen once. Comments on this clone: Its antigen remains unidentified.

This CDR3 has 16 residues. V lost 0 bases to trimming and J lost 3 bases; unmatched junction nucleotides: 5. The germline gives CDR1 SGHRS, CDR2 YFSETQ. The source of this sequence is a woman in her 30s in good health and CMV-seronegative. The sequencing input was PBMCs. The rearrangement joins TRBV5-1 to TRBJ2-7; 11 bases line up with TRBD2. The CDR3 is CASSLEVGLAGYEQYF. The CDR3 DNA reads as TGCGCCAGCAGCTTGGAGGTCGGACTAGCGGGCTACGAGCAGTACTTC.